The entry that follows covers one T cell receptor beta chain sequence. What it binds is unknown. This specimen comes from a study of CD8 T cells in ankylosing spondylitis. General study findings and limits: It appeared that ankylosing spondylitis blood was characterized by a TCR beta motif of fewer than 10 highly homologous variants.

This CDR3 is 13 amino acids long. Germline V CDR1 and CDR2: MNHEY, SMNVEV (reference sequence). The V gene end was trimmed by 5 bases and the J gene end by 6 bases; junction bases not matched to a gene: 7. Library preparation for TCR beta used quantitative 5'-RACE with molecular barcodes. TCRdb re-derived calls from the 5' RACE reads in MiXCR, one entry per CDR3 protein. The data hold approximately 540,000 distinct CDR3 sequences, with about 13% observed a single time. The V call is TRBV27, the J call TRBJ2-7; 7 nucleotides line up with TRBD1. The origin of this receptor is a male donor with ankylosing spondylitis. Sequenced material: blood, either unsorted or a sorted T cell fraction (not recorded which). CDR3: CASSLRGPSEQYV. The CDR3 DNA reads as TGTGCCAGCAGTCTAAGGGGGCCGAGCGAGCAGTACGTC.